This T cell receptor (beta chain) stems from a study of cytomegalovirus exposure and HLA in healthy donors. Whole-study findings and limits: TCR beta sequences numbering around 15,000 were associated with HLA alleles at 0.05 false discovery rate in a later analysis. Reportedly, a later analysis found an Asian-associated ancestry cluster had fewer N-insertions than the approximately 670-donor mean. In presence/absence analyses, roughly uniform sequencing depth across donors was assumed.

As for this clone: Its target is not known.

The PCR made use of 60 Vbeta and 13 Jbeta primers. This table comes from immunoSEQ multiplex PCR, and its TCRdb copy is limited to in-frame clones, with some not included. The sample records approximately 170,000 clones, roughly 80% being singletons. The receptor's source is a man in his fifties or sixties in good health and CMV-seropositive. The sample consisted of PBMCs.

The DNA for the CDR3 is TGCGCCAGCAGCTTTAGCGGAGGGAACTACGAGCAGTACTTC. Its protein is CASSFSGGNYEQYF. The chain links TRBV5-1 to TRBJ2-7; TRBD2 is a possible D gene (6 bases). The germline V gene encodes CDR1 SGHRS and CDR2 YFSETQ. Trimming took 2 bases from V and 3 from J, leaving 12 bases between them. The CDR3 is 14 residues long.